The TCR beta chain described here comes from a study of blood T cell repertoires in COVID-19. Participant ages covered roughly 18 to 89 years across 24 US areas. Clinical history as reported by participants underpinned cohort assignment. It was within 2 weeks before study entry that exposed participants met a COVID-19 case. The V and J ends lost 8 bases and 1 base respectively, with 5 bases between them. Per the germline V gene, CDR1 is SGHAT and CDR2 is FQNNGV. This CDR3 is built from 12 residues. Original processing notes: By means of reference gene primer amplification, nucleated cell counts were estimated. The method was immunoSEQ multiplex PCR; TCRdb's version includes in-frame clones alone and lacks a portion of them. That table is the source of V, J and clone size, and D and trimming were worked out from the DNA. The repertoire includes about 150,000 clones, about 85% of them detected once, and roughly 3.9% sits in the top ten.

Material for sequencing was PBMCs or T cells enriched from blood (not recorded which). The receptor's source is a woman aged 40 to 50 who had been exposed to COVID-19. The V and J genes are TRBV11-2 and TRBJ2-2, with D possibly TRBD1 on 5 matching bases. The CDR3: CASQGNTGELFF. DNA for the CDR3: TGTGCCAGCCAGGGGAACACCGGGGAGCTGTTTTTT.